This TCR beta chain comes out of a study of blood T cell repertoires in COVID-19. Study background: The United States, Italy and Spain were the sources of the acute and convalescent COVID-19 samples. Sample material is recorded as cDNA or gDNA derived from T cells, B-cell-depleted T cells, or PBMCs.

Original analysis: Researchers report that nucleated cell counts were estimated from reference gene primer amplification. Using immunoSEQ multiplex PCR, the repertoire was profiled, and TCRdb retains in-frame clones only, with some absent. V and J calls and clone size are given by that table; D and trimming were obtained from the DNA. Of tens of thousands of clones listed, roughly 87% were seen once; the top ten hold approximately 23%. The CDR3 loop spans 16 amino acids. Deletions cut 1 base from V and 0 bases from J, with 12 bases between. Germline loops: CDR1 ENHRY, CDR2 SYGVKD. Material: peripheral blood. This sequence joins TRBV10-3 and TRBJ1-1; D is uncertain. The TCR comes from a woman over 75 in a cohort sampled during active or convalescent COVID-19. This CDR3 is CAISEFAGYVNTEAFF. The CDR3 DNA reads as TGTGCCATCAGTGAGTTCGCAGGCTACGTGAACACTGAAGCTTTCTTT.